The T cell receptor (beta chain) under discussion was sequenced for a study of T cell changes during pregnancy in multiple sclerosis. Trimming removed 4 bases from V and 3 bases from J, with 16 bases in between. The CDR3 length is 15 residues. The germline CDR1 and CDR2 sequences are SGDLS and YYNGEE. Clones were read by immunoSEQ multiplex PCR, and TCRdb kept only the in-frame ones, dropping some. The sample has tens of thousands of clones, over 85% seen once. V usage is TRBV9 and J usage is TRBJ1-2; a weak D match, TRBD1 (5 bases). The sequence was collected from a female donor in good health, enrolled as a control in a pregnancy study. This specimen was peripheral blood, taken in the second trimester of pregnancy. CDR3 protein: CASSPGQGPYYGYTF. The CDR3 DNA follows: TGTGCCAGCAGCCCCGGCCAGGGCCCGTACTATGGCTACACCTTC.